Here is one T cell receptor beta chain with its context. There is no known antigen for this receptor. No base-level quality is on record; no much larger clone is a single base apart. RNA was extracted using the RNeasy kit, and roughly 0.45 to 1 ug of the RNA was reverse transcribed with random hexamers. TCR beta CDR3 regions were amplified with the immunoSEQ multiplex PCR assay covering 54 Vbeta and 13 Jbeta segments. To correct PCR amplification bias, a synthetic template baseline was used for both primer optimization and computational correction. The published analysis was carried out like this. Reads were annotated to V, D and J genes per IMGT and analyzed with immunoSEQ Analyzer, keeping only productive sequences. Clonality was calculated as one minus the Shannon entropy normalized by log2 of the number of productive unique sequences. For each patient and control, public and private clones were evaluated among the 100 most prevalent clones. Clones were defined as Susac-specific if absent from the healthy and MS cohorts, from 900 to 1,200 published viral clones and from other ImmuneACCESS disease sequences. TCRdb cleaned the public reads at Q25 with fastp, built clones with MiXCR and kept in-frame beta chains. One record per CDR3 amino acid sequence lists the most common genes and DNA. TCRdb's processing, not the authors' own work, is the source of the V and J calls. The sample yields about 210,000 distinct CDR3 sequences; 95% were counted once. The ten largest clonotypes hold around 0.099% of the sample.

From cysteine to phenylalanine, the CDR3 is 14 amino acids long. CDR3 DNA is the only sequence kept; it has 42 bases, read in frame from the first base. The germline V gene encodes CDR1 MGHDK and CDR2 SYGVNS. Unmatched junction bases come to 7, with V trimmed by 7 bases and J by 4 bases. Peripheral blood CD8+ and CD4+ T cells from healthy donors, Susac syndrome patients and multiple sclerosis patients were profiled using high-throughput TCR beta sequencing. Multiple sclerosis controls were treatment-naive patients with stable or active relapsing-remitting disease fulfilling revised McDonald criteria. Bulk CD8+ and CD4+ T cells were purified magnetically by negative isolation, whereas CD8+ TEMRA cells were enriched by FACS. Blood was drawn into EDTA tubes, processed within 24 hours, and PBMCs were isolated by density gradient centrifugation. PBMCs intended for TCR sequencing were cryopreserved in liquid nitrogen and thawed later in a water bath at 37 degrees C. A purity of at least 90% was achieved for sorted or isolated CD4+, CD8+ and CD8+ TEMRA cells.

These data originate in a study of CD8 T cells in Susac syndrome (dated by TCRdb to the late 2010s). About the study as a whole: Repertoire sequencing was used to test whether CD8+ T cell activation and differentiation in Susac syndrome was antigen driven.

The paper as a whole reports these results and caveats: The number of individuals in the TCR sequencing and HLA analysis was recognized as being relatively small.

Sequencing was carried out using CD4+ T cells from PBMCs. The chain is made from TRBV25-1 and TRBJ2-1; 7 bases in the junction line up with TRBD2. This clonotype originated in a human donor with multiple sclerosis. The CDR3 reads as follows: CASTSREKYNEQFF. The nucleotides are TGTGCCAGCACTTCGCGGGAGAAGTACAATGAGCAGTTCTTC.